The present T cell receptor (beta chain) was sequenced within a study of a mutant IDH1 vaccine in newly diagnosed glioma listed by TCRdb under 2021. Background for the entire study: Of the 32 patients who were treated, about 62% were male and roughly 38% were female, and the mean age was roughly 40 years. Peripheral blood was drawn at six visits: V03 (baseline), V05, V07, V10, V12 and V13. For exploratory analyses, longitudinal TCRB deep sequencing was carried out in 25 treated patients wherever samples were available. Prior to enrollment, standard therapy consisting of radiotherapy alone, temozolomide alone, or radiochemotherapy with temozolomide had been administered to patients, with the combination being received by most patients. Overall study results and their limits: The authors noted that analyses of patient blood samples could not be reproduced because of sample limitations. Selection of PBMC samples for TCRB deep sequencing was based on availability. Changes in the top peripheral T cell clonotypes picked up by TCRB sequencing did not appear to be linked to pseudoprogression. Across multiple MHC alleles, vaccine-induced immune responses were seen in more than 90% of patients.

Library generation was performed with the immunoSEQ multiplex PCR assay. Rearranged TCR beta chain sequences were amplified using the hsTCRB Kit according to the manufacturer's protocol. TCRB libraries were sequenced on an Illumina MiSeq. On the authors' methods: Demultiplexing, trimming and gene mapping were performed with the kit vendor's proprietary platform. TCRdb provides this immuneACCESS table in a form limited to in-frame rearrangements. Some clones are lacking; in checked studies, under half of them reflect an unresolved V gene, and why the rest are absent is not known. From that table come the V and J calls and clone size; the DNA was used to work out D and trimming. This sample holds tens of thousands of clones; 80% to 90% were observed only once. Approximately 7% of the sample belongs to the ten largest clones. The time point label here, explained by the study, means: baseline, week 1 (first vaccination visit). The treatment or condition label on this specimen signifies: pre-vaccination baseline after standard-of-care therapy. The donors had newly diagnosed IDH1-mutant astrocytomas of WHO grade 3 or 4 that showed loss of nuclear ATRX. The samples were drawn from NOA16, a multicentre, single-arm, open-label phase I trial in Germany that tested a mutant IDH1 peptide vaccine in humans for the first time. For immunogenicity testing, the blood drawn at visit V03 was used as the baseline sample. Genomic DNA for TCRB sequencing was extracted from EDTA blood using the DNeasy Blood and Tissue Kit.

The CDR3 runs 17 residues from the cysteine to the phenylalanine. Left in the record is the CDR3 DNA by itself, 51 bases read in frame from the first base. The germline V gene provides CDR1 SGDLS and CDR2 YYNGEE. A distance of 17 bases separates the germline ends of V and J, which lose 3 bases and 0 bases respectively. About this clone itself: Its binding antigen is unknown. Base qualities were left out, and no much larger clone turns up one base away.

The specimen was PBMCs, collected from a glioma patient treated with radiotherapy, temozolomide or both. The clonotype originates from a woman in her 50s with glioma. The sequence links TRBV9 to TRBJ2-3, and TRBD1 may be the D gene, going by 6 matching bases. The DNA sequence is given as TGTGCCAGCAGCGGCAACCCAGGGGATGTGAGCACAGATACGCAGTATTTT. Its translation is CASSGNPGDVSTDTQYF.